One and the same sample provided the 16 T cell receptor beta chains below, sequenced in a study of cytomegalovirus exposure and HLA in healthy donors. The primer mix had 60 Vbeta and 13 Jbeta primers. Produced via immunoSEQ multiplex PCR; TCRdb's table is partial and in-frame only. This sample contains approximately 120,000 clones. Sample: PBMCs. Receptor source: a man between 18 and 29 years old in good health and CMV-seronegative.

The V call is TRBV2, the J call TRBJ2-7; TRBD1 might be the D (6 bases). In germline, CDR1 is SNHLY, CDR2 FYNNEI. CDR3 length equals 13 residues. Trimming took off 5 bases at V and 2 bases at J, with 10 bases between the two ends. The CDR3 nucleotides are TGTGCCAGCAGTCAGGACAGTCCCTACGAGCAGTACTTC. Protein: CASSQDSPYEQYF.

The chain links TRBV28 to TRBJ2-7, with 10 bases aligning to TRBD1. There are 16 residues in the CDR3. Trimming cost V 3 bases and J 7 bases; bases outside gene matches: 12. CDR1 and CDR2 (germline): MDHEN, SYDVKM. The CDR3 DNA follows: TGTGCCAGCAGTTTCGGGACAGGGGTATCGGAGTGGGAGCAGTACTTC. It translates to CASSFGTGVSEWEQYF.

The chain carries TRBV19 and TRBJ1-5, with 9 bases matching TRBD1. The junction had 5 bases not matched to a gene; V was cut back by 8 bases and J by 0 bases. The germline V gene has CDR1 LNHDA and CDR2 SQIVND (reference sequence). The CDR3 has 15 amino acids. CDR3 nucleotide sequence: TGTGCCAGTTCCGACAGGGGGGCTAGCAATCAGCCCCAGCATTTT. Its translation: CASSDRGASNQPQHF.

This sequence joins TRBV4-1 and TRBJ2-1; D ambiguous. The V end was cut by 0 bases, the J end by 7 bases, with 10 bases between. Per germline, CDR1 MGHRA and CDR2 YSYEKL. The CDR3 loop spans 14 amino acids. CDR3 coding DNA: TGCGCCAGCAGCCAAGATACTGGTCGAAATGAGCAGTTCTTC. It codes for CASSQDTGRNEQFF.

The J gene is TRBJ2-1, the V gene TRBV5-4; 8 bases map to TRBD2. Germline loops: CDR1 SGHNT, CDR2 YYREEE (reference sequence). V was clipped by 4 bases and J by 8 bases; unmatched bases: 11. The CDR3 length is 15 residues. The CDR3 here is CASSITGTRGYEQFF. The DNA of the CDR3 is TGTGCCAGCAGCATAACCGGGACTAGGGGCTATGAGCAGTTCTTC.

The chain recombines TRBV2 with TRBJ2-1; possibly TRBD2 for D (6 bases). CDR3 length equals 15 residues. Per the germline V gene, CDR1 is SNHLY and CDR2 is FYNNEI. The ends were cut back, 2 bases at V and 5 bases at J, with 13 bases in the middle. Here the CDR3 reads CASSELTSSNNEQFF. CDR3 DNA: TGTGCCAGCAGTGAATTGACTAGTTCCAACAATGAGCAGTTCTTC.

The chain has TRBV28 and TRBJ2-7; 7 nucleotides line up with TRBD2. Germline values: CDR1 MDHEN, CDR2 SYDVKM. J lost 1 base, V lost 1 base, and 1 base had no gene match. The CDR3 extends over 14 amino acids. The CDR3 spells CASSLSSGSYEQYF. CDR3 in DNA: TGTGCCAGCAGTTTATCTAGCGGTTCCTACGAGCAGTACTTC.

The V and J genes are TRBV7-2 and TRBJ2-1; 11 nucleotides line up with TRBD2. The CDR3 extends over 14 amino acids. Trimming cost V 3 bases and J 8 bases; bases outside gene matches: 3. In germline, CDR1 is SGHTA, CDR2 FQGNSA. CDR3 nucleotides: TGTGCCAGCAGCTTGGGGACTAGCGGTTATGAGCAGTTCTTC. It specifies CASSLGTSGYEQFF.

CDR3 sequence reads: CASRDRAYEQYF. CDR3 bases: TGTGCCAGCCGGGACAGGGCTTACGAGCAGTACTTC. J is TRBJ2-7 and V is TRBV27; 9 bases are a match to TRBD1. Trimming at V came to 8 bases and at J to 4 bases, leaving 3 bases not matched to a gene. Germline V gene lookup returns CDR1 MNHEY and CDR2 SMNVEV (reference sequence). CDR3 length: 12 amino acids.

The V call is TRBV5-6, the J call TRBJ2-7, with D possibly being TRBD1 (6 bases). The germline V gene has CDR1 SGHDT and CDR2 YYEEEE. The V gene lost 1 base and the J gene lost 6 bases, with 23 bases spanning the gap. CDR3 size: 17 residues. As DNA, the CDR3 is TGTGCCAGCAGCTTGCGGGGTGGGGCAGGGACATCTCTCGAGCAGTACTTC. Its protein is CASSLRGGAGTSLEQYF.

The gene calls are TRBV6-5 and TRBJ2-5, with 9 bases fitting TRBD1. Germline CDR1 MNHEY, CDR2 SVGAGI. V lost 8 bases and J lost 4; bases outside the gene matches: 8. CDR3 size: 14 residues. The CDR3 coding sequence is TGTGCCAGCGACGCGTCGGGACAGGGAGAGACCCAGTACTTC. Translating it yields CASDASGQGETQYF.

V gene TRBV28 combines with J gene TRBJ2-7, with a possible D match to TRBD2 (5 bases). Per germline, CDR1 MDHEN and CDR2 SYDVKM. The CDR3 loop spans 15 amino acids. Trimming took off 5 bases at V and 3 bases at J, with 17 bases between the two ends. CDR3 residues: CASSPRGMAVYEQYF. DNA of the CDR3: TGTGCCAGCAGTCCCCGAGGGATGGCGGTCTACGAGCAGTACTTC.

The genes are TRBV9 and TRBJ2-3; TRBD2 aligns across 10 bases. V was clipped by 3 bases and J by 6 bases; unmatched bases: 13. CDR1 and CDR2 from the germline V gene are SGDLS and YYNGEE. CDR3 length equals 17 residues. Written as DNA, the CDR3 is TGTGCCAGCAGCGCCCCGCAGCGGGGGGGTGTTTACGATACGCAGTATTTT. Its protein product is CASSAPQRGGVYDTQYF.

V gene TRBV5-1 combines with J gene TRBJ2-7, with 8 bases aligning to TRBD2. CDR1 SGHRS and CDR2 YFSETQ come from the germline V gene. The J segment lost 7 bases and the V segment lost 6 bases, leaving 15 bases of the junction unmatched. CDR3 length equals 15 residues. DNA for the CDR3: TGCGCCAGCAACGCGGATCCGGGGGGGCTGCGGGAGCAGTACTTC. Protein: CASNADPGGLREQYF.

This chain links TRBV19 with TRBJ1-1; D is possibly TRBD1 (5 bases). The germline gives CDR1 LNHDA, CDR2 SQIVND (reference sequence). This CDR3 is built from 14 residues. V lost 6 bases and J lost 3, with 14 bases in between. This chain's CDR3 is CASRTERRDTEAFF. The CDR3 DNA reads TGTGCCAGTAGGACAGAGCGGAGGGACACTGAAGCTTTCTTT.

The chain is built from TRBV28 and TRBJ2-7, with 11 bases lining up with TRBD2. Germline CDR1 MDHEN, CDR2 SYDVKM. V was pared by 5 bases and J by 3 bases, with 18 bases of the junction left unmatched. The CDR3 is 19 residues long. The CDR3 region has the DNA TGTGCCAGCAGTACTTGGGACAGGTTAGGACTAGCGGGCCTCTACGAGCAGTACTTC. It translates to CASSTWDRLGLAGLYEQYF.